The present T cell receptor (beta chain) was sequenced within a study of circulating and synovial CD4+ cells in juvenile arthritis. Study-wide points: CPL and bulk CD4 samples differed at least tenfold in T cell genomes.

Assay used: immunoSEQ multiplex PCR; TCRdb lists only in-frame clones, some missing. The sample holds about 35,000 clones, over 90% seen once. About this clone itself: Its antigen is unknown.

Germline CDR1 and CDR2: SEHNR and FQNEAQ (reference sequence). V was cut by 1 base and J by 2 bases, with 11 bases left in between. The CDR3 covers 15 residues. The chain combines TRBV7-9 with TRBJ2-5; D not resolved. The specimen was CD4+ T cells from blood. This TCR derives from a human donor with juvenile idiopathic arthritis. CDR3 bases: TGTGCCAGCAGCTTAGGAGGCTATAATCAAGAGACCCAGTACTTC. Amino acid sequence: CASSLGGYNQETQYF. Full variable domain (rest looked up from reference TRBV7-9 and TRBJ2-5): DTGVSQNPRHKITKRGQNVTFRCDPISEHNRLYWYRQTLGQGPEFLTYFQNEAQLEKSRLLSDRFSAERPKGSFSTLEIQRTEQGDSAMYLCASSLGGYNQETQYFGPGTRLLVL.